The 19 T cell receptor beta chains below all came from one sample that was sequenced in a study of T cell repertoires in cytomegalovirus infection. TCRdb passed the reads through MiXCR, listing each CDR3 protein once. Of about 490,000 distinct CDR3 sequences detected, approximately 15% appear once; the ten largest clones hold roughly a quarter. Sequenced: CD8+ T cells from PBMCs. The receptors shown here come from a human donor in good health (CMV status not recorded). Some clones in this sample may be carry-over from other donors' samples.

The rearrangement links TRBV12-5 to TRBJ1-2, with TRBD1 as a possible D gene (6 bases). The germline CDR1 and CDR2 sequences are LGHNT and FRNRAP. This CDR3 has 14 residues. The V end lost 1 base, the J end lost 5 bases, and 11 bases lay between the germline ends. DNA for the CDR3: TGTGCTAGTGGTTTGGCGACAGGAGCTTATGGCTACACCTTC. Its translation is CASGLATGAYGYTF.

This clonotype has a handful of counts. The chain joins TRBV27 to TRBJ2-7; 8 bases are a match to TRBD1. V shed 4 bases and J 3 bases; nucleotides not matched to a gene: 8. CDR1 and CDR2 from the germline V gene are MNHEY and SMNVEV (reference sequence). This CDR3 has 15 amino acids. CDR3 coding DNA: TGTGCCAGCAGTTCCACAGGGGGAGGAAGCTACGAGCAGTACTTC. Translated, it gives CASSSTGGGSYEQYF.

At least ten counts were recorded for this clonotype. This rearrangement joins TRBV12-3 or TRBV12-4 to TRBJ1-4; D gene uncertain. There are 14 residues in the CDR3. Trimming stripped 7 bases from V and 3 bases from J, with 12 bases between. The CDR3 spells CASTLRMANEKLFF. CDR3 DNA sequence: TGTGCCAGCACCCTGAGGATGGCTAATGAAAAACTGTTTTTT.

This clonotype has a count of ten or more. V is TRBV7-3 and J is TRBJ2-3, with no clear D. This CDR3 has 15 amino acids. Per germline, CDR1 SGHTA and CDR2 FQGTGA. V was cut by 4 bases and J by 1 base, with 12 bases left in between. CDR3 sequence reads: CASSSAVDGTDTQYF. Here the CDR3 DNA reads TGTGCCAGCAGCTCTGCTGTGGACGGCACAGATACGCAGTATTTT.

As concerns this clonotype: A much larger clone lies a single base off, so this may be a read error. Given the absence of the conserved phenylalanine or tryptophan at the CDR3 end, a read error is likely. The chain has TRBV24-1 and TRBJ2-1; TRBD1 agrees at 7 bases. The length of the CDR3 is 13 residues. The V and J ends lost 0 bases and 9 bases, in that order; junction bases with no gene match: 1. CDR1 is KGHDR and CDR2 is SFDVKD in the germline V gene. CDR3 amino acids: CATSDLQGVEQFL. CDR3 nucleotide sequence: TGTGCCACCAGTGATTTGCAGGGGGTTGAGCAGTTCTTA.

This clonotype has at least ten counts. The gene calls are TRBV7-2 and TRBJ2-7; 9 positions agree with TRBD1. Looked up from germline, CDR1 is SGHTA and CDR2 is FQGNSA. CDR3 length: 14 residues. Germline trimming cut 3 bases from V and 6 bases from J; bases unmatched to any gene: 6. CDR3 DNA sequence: TGTGCCAGCAGCTTTGGACAGGGGACGCGCGAGCAGTACTTC. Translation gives CASSFGQGTREQYF.

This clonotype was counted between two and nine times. CDR3 sequence reads: CASSQGHLYEQYF. The CDR3 DNA reads TGTGCCAGCAGCCAGGGACACCTCTACGAGCAGTACTTC. The chain links TRBV5-6 to TRBJ2-7, with D possibly matching TRBD1 (6 bases). CDR3 size: 13 residues. Trimming left V 4 bases short and J 3 bases short, with 11 bases between. Germline CDR1 and CDR2: SGHDT and YYEEEE. Full variable domain (missing parts from reference TRBV5-6 and TRBJ2-7): DAGVTQSPTHLIKTRGQQVTLRCSPKSGHDTVSWYQQALGQGPQFIFQYYEEEERQRGNFPDRFSGHQFPNYSSELNVNALLLGDSALYLCASSQGHLYEQYFGPGTRLTVT.

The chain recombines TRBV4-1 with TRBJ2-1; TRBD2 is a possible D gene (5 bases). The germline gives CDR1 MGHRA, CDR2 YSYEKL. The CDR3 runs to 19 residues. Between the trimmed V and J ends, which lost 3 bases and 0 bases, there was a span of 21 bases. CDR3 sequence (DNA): TGCGCCAGCAGCCATCAGACTAAAACCCTCTCGGCCTCCTACAATGAGCAGTTCTTC. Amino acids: CASSHQTKTLSASYNEQFF.

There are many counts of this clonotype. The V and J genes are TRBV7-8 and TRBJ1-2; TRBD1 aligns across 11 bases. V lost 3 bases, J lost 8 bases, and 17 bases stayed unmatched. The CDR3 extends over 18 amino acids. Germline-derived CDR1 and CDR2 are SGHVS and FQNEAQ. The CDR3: CASSFPPGSDRGLEGYTF. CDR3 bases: TGTGCCAGCAGCTTCCCCCCGGGTTCGGACAGGGGGCTAGAGGGCTACACCTTC.

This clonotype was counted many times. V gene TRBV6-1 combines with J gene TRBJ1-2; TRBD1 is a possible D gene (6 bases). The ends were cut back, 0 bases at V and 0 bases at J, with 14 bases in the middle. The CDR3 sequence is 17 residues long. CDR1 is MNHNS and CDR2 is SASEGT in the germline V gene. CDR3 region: CASSEAIGGPTNYGYTF. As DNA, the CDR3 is TGTGCCAGCAGTGAAGCAATCGGGGGGCCCACTAACTATGGCTACACCTTC.

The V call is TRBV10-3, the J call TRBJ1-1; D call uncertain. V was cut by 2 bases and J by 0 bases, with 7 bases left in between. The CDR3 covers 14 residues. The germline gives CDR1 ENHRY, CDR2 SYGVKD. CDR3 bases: TGTGCCATCAGTGAGCAGCGGCTGAACACTGAAGCTTTCTTT. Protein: CAISEQRLNTEAFF.

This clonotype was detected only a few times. The DNA for the CDR3 is TGTGCCAGCAGCTTGAGGCGGAGGGGCACCGGGGAGCTGTTTTTT. Its protein product is CASSLRRRGTGELFF. V and J are TRBV5-6 and TRBJ2-2; possible D gene TRBD2, 6 bases. V was clipped by 1 base and J by 4 bases, with 11 bases between them. The CDR3 spans 15 residues. Germline assignment: CDR1 SGHDT and CDR2 YYEEEE.

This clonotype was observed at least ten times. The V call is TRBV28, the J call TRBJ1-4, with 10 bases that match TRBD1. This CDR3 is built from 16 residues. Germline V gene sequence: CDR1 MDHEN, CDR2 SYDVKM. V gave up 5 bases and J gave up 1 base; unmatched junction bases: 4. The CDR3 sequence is CASSLGQGGTNEKLFF. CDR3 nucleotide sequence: TGTGCCAGCAGTCTCGGACAGGGGGGAACTAATGAAAAACTGTTTTTT.

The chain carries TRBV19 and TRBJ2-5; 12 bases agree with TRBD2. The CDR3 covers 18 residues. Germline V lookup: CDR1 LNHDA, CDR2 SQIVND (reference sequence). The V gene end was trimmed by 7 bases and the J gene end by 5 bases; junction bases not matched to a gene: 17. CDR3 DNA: TGTGCCAGTAATCCCCTCCCCGGACTAGCGGGAAATATGGAGACCCAGTACTTC. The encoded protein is CASNPLPGLAGNMETQYF.

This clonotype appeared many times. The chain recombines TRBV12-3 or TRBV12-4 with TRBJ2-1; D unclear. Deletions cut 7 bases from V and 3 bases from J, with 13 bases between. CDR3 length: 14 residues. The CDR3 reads CASKATIRYNEQFF. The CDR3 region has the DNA TGTGCCAGCAAAGCAACTATCCGCTACAATGAGCAGTTCTTC.

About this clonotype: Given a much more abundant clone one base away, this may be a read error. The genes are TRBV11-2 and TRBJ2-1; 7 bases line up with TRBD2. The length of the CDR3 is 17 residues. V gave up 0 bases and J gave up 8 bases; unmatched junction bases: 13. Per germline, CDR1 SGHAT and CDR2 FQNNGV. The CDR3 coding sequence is TGTGCCAGCAGCTTAGATAGGCGACTAGCAAACGGGGATGAGCAGTTCTTC. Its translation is CASSLDRRLANGDEQFF.

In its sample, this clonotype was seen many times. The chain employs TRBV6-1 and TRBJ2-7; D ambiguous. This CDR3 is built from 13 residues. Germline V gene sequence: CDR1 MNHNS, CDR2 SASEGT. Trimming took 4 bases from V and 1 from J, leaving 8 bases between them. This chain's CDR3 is CASSGHGSYEQYF. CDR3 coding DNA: TGTGCCAGCAGTGGGCATGGGTCCTACGAGCAGTACTTC.

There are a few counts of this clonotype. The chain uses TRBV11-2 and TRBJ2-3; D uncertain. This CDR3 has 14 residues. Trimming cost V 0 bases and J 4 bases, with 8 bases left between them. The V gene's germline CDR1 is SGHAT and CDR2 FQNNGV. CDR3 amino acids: CASSLDYRADTQYF. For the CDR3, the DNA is TGTGCCAGCAGCTTAGATTACCGTGCAGATACGCAGTATTTT.

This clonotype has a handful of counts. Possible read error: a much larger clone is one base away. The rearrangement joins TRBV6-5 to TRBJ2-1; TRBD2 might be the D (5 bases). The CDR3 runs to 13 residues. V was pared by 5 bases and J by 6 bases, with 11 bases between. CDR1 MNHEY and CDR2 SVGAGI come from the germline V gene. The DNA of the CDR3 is TGTGCCAGCAGTCCCGGGGAACTCAATGAGCAGTTCTTC. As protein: CASSPGELNEQFF.